The 30 T cell receptor beta chains below were found in one sample sequenced in a study of beta chain features in type 1 diabetes. Sequencing targeted expressed TCRB transcripts, as all isolated RNA had been reverse transcribed. The table came from immunoSEQ multiplex PCR; TCRdb's copy has only in-frame clones and leaves some out. This table holds around 500,000 clones, approximately 30% found once. Sequencing input: naive CD4+ T cells from blood. The receptors were sampled from a man aged 18 to 29 in good health.

The rearrangement joins TRBV5-5 to TRBJ1-1; D is unclear. The CDR3 consists of 14 residues. Germline V gene lookup returns CDR1 SGHKS and CDR2 YYEKEE (reference sequence). Trimming stripped 1 base from V and 1 base from J, with 8 bases between. In nucleotides, the CDR3 is TGTGCCAGCAGCTTGTCGCCACCGAACACTGAAGCTTTCTTT. It yields the protein CASSLSPPNTEAFF.

This clone appeared once. The chain links TRBV5-1 to TRBJ2-2; 10 nucleotides match TRBD2. The junction had 7 bases not matched to a gene; V was cut back by 5 bases and J by 6 bases. The CDR3 is made up of 15 amino acids. Germline CDR1 reads SGHRS; CDR2 reads YFSETQ. The CDR3 loop reads CASSQTSGQAGELFF. CDR3 nucleotide sequence: TGCGCCAGCAGTCAGACTAGCGGGCAGGCCGGGGAGCTGTTTTTT.

The V call is TRBV9, the J call TRBJ2-3; D unresolved. Trimming took off 2 bases at V and 2 bases at J, with 9 bases between the two ends. CDR3 length: 14 amino acids. CDR1 and CDR2 from the germline V gene are SGDLS and YYNGEE. The CDR3 is CASSVDFHTDTQYF. The CDR3, as DNA: TGTGCCAGCAGCGTCGACTTTCACACAGATACGCAGTATTTT.

A few counts support this clone. The V call is TRBV7-9, the J call TRBJ1-2; 7 bases match TRBD1. This CDR3 is 14 amino acids long. V trimming: 8 bases; J trimming: 1 base; junction bases outside the gene matches: 7. The V gene's germline CDR1 is SEHNR and CDR2 FQNEAQ (reference sequence). CDR3 coding DNA: TGTGCCAGCCTCGGGACAGCTCTTAACTATGGCTACACCTTC. Its protein is CASLGTALNYGYTF.

The V call is TRBV4-3, the J call TRBJ1-1, with 10 bases matching TRBD1. The germline V gene has CDR1 LGHNA and CDR2 YSLEER. The CDR3 spans 16 residues. J was trimmed by 0 bases and V by 6 bases; bases with no gene match: 7. CDR3 loop: CASRLGTGALNTEAFF. In DNA form, the CDR3 reads TGCGCCAGCAGACTCGGGACAGGGGCCCTGAACACTGAAGCTTTCTTT.

The rearrangement joins TRBV5-1 to TRBJ2-3, with unresolved D. Looked up from germline, CDR1 is SGHRS and CDR2 is YFSETQ. V was shortened by 0 bases and J by 1 base, with 6 bases between the two germline ends. This CDR3 comprises 14 residues. The CDR3 sequence is CASSLELGTDTQYF. CDR3 coding DNA: TGCGCCAGCAGCTTGGAGTTGGGCACAGATACGCAGTATTTT.

V is TRBV1 and J is TRBJ1-1. TRBV1 is designated a pseudogene. There are 15 residues in the CDR3. For the CDR3, the DNA is TGCACCAGCAGCCAAGAAAGACTCCAAGACACTGAAGCTTTCTTT. It encodes CTSSQERLQDTEAFF.

DNA of the CDR3: TGTGCCAGCACCTGGGACAGCTACGAGCAGTACTTC. Amino acid sequence: CASTWDSYEQYF. The chain links TRBV6-1 to TRBJ2-7, with 7 bases that match TRBD1. Unmatched junction bases numbered 3, after V lost 7 bases and J lost 3 bases. This CDR3 comprises 12 residues. Per germline, CDR1 MNHNS and CDR2 SASEGT.

The chain carries TRBV19 and TRBJ2-1; 9 nucleotides align to TRBD1. This CDR3 spans 16 amino acids. Germline CDR1 LNHDA, CDR2 SQIVND (reference sequence). With 1 base clipped from V and 6 bases from J, the junction kept 7 bases outside the gene matches. CDR3 nucleotide sequence: TGTGCCAGTAGTATAGGGGACAGGGCCTTACGCAATGAGCAGTTCTTC. Its protein product is CASSIGDRALRNEQFF.

The V and J genes are TRBV9 and TRBJ2-7; the match to TRBD1 covers 10 bases. The CDR3 consists of 14 residues. V shed 4 bases and J 4 bases; nucleotides not matched to a gene: 5. Germline lookup yields CDR1 SGDLS and CDR2 YYNGEE. The CDR3 coding sequence is TGTGCCAGCAGCAGGGACAGGGGCGAGTACGAGCAGTACTTC. Amino acid sequence: CASSRDRGEYEQYF.

This clone has a handful of counts. The J gene is TRBJ1-3, the V gene TRBV30; no firm D call. The V end was cut by 4 bases, the J end by 0 bases, with 10 bases between. The CDR3 has 14 residues. Germline CDR1 is GTSNPN and CDR2 is SVGIG (reference sequence). The CDR3 loop is CAWTRGNSGNTIYF. CDR3 DNA: TGTGCCTGGACTAGAGGTAACTCTGGAAACACCATATATTTT.

The chain links TRBV7-9 to TRBJ1-1; D remains ambiguous. Germline V gene lookup returns CDR1 SEHNR and CDR2 FQNEAQ (reference sequence). The CDR3 totals 13 residues. V was trimmed by 11 bases and J by 0 bases, leaving 13 bases between them. This chain's CDR3 is CAGRRPMNTEAFF. CDR3 coding DNA: TGTGCCGGGAGGAGACCTATGAACACTGAAGCTTTCTTT.

This clone was detected a few times. The chain is built from TRBV27 and TRBJ2-3; TRBD2 aligns across 9 bases. Germline V CDR1 and CDR2: MNHEY, SMNVEV (reference sequence). Trimming at V came to 10 bases and at J to 1 base, leaving 12 bases not matched to a gene. CDR3 length: 16 residues. In DNA form, the CDR3 reads TGTGCCACCCGTCCGGCCAGGACTAGCGGCACAGATACGCAGTATTTT. Translated: CATRPARTSGTDTQYF.

This clone was seen a handful of times. The rearrangement links TRBV29-1 to TRBJ1-2; no clear D. From germline, CDR1 is SQVTM and CDR2 ANQGSEA. The CDR3 consists of 11 residues. Deletions cut 1 base from V and 3 bases from J, with 3 bases between. CDR3 region: CSVEGYYGYTF. CDR3 bases: TGCAGCGTTGAAGGTTACTATGGCTACACCTTC.

This clone was observed once. V is TRBV2 and J is TRBJ2-1; 10 nucleotides line up with TRBD2. Germline V lookup: CDR1 SNHLY, CDR2 FYNNEI. Unmatched junction bases numbered 5, after V lost 6 bases and J lost 3 bases. The CDR3 covers 15 residues. The CDR3 sequence: CASSATSGFYNEQFF. The CDR3 region has the DNA TGTGCCAGCAGCGCGACTAGCGGGTTCTACAATGAGCAGTTCTTC. The whole variable domain, remainder taken from reference TRBV2 and TRBJ2-1, is EPEVTQTPSHQVTQMGQEVILRCVPISNHLYFYWYRQILGQKVEFLVSFYNNEISEKSEIFDDQFSVERPDGSNFTLKIRSTKLEDSAMYFCASSATSGFYNEQFFGPGTRLTVL.

This clone turned up a few times. The CDR3 coding sequence is TGTGCCAGCAGCTACAGCGGGAGCACAGATACGCAGTATTTT. Its translation: CASSYSGSTDTQYF. V and J are TRBV7-9 and TRBJ2-3; the D gene is possibly TRBD2 (6 bases). V was pared by 4 bases and J by 0 bases, with 8 bases between. CDR1 is SEHNR and CDR2 is FQNEAQ in the germline V gene (reference sequence). This CDR3 has 14 amino acids.

This clone was seen a few times. The V call is TRBV4-3, the J call TRBJ1-2; TRBD1 agrees at 8 bases. The CDR3 covers 15 residues. The J segment lost 7 bases and the V segment lost 0 bases, leaving 7 bases of the junction unmatched. Looked up from germline, CDR1 is LGHNA and CDR2 is YSLEER. The CDR3, as DNA: TGCGCCAGCAGCCAAGATGCTCAGGGGGCCCGTGGCTACACCTTC. It specifies CASSQDAQGARGYTF.

This clone appeared a few times. The CDR3, as DNA: TGTGCCTGGAGTGTTAGAAATGGGTGGACCCAGTACTTC. It is translated as CAWSVRNGWTQYF. The chain couples TRBV30 to TRBJ2-5; no clear D gene. The V gene lost 0 bases and the J gene lost 7 bases, with 12 bases spanning the gap. Germline V gives CDR1 GTSNPN, CDR2 SVGIG (reference sequence). This CDR3 spans 13 amino acids.

Only a few counts were recorded for this clone. The rearrangement joins TRBV14 to TRBJ2-3; D remains ambiguous. The germline V gene encodes CDR1 SGHDN and CDR2 FVKESK. Trimming took off 0 bases at V and 9 bases at J, with 10 bases between the two ends. The CDR3 runs to 13 residues. The CDR3, as DNA: TGTGCCAGCAGCCAAGATAGTGCTCGGACGCAGTATTTT. Protein: CASSQDSARTQYF.

V gene TRBV14 combines with J gene TRBJ1-1; D is unresolved. The CDR3 runs to 13 residues. Germline CDR1 SGHDN, CDR2 FVKESK. The V and J ends lost 3 bases and 0 bases respectively, with 5 bases between them. The CDR3 region is CASSQNLNTEAFF. The CDR3 DNA reads as TGTGCCAGCAGCCAGAACCTGAACACTGAAGCTTTCTTT.

This rearrangement joins TRBV18 to TRBJ2-5; TRBD1 agrees at 7 bases. Trimming cost V 3 bases and J 3 bases; bases outside gene matches: 1. The CDR3 length is 13 residues. Germline CDR1 is KGHSH and CDR2 is LQKENI. CDR3 in amino acids: CASSPTGEETQYF. CDR3 bases: TGTGCCAGCTCACCCACAGGGGAAGAGACCCAGTACTTC.

This sequence joins TRBV5-4 and TRBJ2-7; no clear D gene. The germline V gene encodes CDR1 SGHNT and CDR2 YYREEE (reference sequence). This CDR3 region has 12 residues. Trimming took off 4 bases at V and 3 bases at J, with 8 bases between the two ends. CDR3 DNA: TGTGCCAGCAGCCTGGACGGCTACGAGCAGTACTTC. This gives the protein CASSLDGYEQYF.

The chain combines TRBV30 with TRBJ2-4, with D possibly being TRBD1 or TRBD2 (6 bases each). Germline values: CDR1 GTSNPN, CDR2 SVGIG (reference sequence). This CDR3 has 19 residues. Trimming took 0 bases from V and 0 from J, leaving 21 bases between them. CDR3: CAWSVKGGNAQIAKNIQYF. The CDR3 nucleotides are TGTGCCTGGAGTGTAAAGGGGGGCAACGCCCAAATAGCCAAAAACATTCAGTACTTC.

A few counts support this clone. V usage is TRBV6-5 and J usage is TRBJ2-1, with TRBD2 as a possible D gene (5 bases). The germline gives CDR1 MNHEY, CDR2 SVGAGI. Between the trimmed V and J ends, which lost 4 bases and 15 bases, there was a span of 19 bases. The CDR3 spans 13 residues. The CDR3 coding sequence is TGTGCCAGCAGTTTTATCCTAGCCGCGGTCCTGTTCTTC. This translates into CASSFILAAVLFF.

The V gene is TRBV29-1, the J gene TRBJ2-5; 10 bases map to TRBD2. The CDR3 is 15 amino acids. V lost 4 bases, J lost 4 bases, and 9 bases stayed unmatched. The germline V gene has CDR1 SQVTM and CDR2 ANQGSEA. CDR3 nucleotide sequence: TGCAGCGTTGTGTCAGCGGGAGGGCCCGCAGAGACCCAGTACTTC. Its protein product is CSVVSAGGPAETQYF. Drawing the rest from reference TRBV29-1 and TRBJ2-5, the complete variable domain is SAVISQKPSRDICQRGTSLTIQCQVDSQVTMMFWYRQQPGQSLTLIATANQGSEATYESGFVIDKFPISRPNLTFSTLTVSNMSPEDSSIYLCSVVSAGGPAETQYFGPGTRLLVL.

This clone was counted a few times. The chain recombines TRBV4-1 with TRBJ2-1; 7 bases align to TRBD1. The CDR3 runs 15 residues. The J segment lost 5 bases and the V segment lost 2 bases, leaving 6 bases of the junction unmatched. Germline V gene data show CDR1 as MGHRA and CDR2 as YSYEKL. In DNA, the CDR3 is TGCGCCAGCAGCCAAATAGGGGGCAGGAACAATGAGCAGTTCTTC. Translating it yields CASSQIGGRNNEQFF.

In its sample, this clone was seen a few times. The chain joins TRBV10-3 to TRBJ2-7; 7 bases fit TRBD1. The V and J ends lost 10 bases and 6 bases, in that order; junction bases with no gene match: 9. Germline assignment: CDR1 ENHRY and CDR2 SYGVKD. There are 12 residues in the CDR3. The chain's CDR3 is CATARQGIEQYF. In nucleotides, the CDR3 is TGTGCCACGGCGCGACAGGGAATCGAGCAGTACTTC.

The rearrangement joins TRBV30 to TRBJ2-5; TRBD2 is a possible D gene (5 bases). Trimming shortened V by 1 base and J by 1 base, and 13 bases separated the two germline ends. The CDR3 runs 15 residues. CDR1 is GTSNPN and CDR2 is SVGIG in the germline V gene (reference sequence). This chain's CDR3 is CAWSERHSRQETQYF. The CDR3 coding sequence is TGTGCCTGGAGTGAGCGGCACAGCCGCCAAGAGACCCAGTACTTC.

The chain carries TRBV5-1 and TRBJ2-1; D may be TRBD2 (5 bases). This CDR3 has 15 amino acids. The V end was cut by 4 bases, the J end by 4 bases, with 15 bases between. CDR1 SGHRS and CDR2 YFSETQ come from the germline V gene. CDR3 DNA sequence: TGCGCCAGCAGCCGGACTCTAGGGTCTTACAATGAGCAGTTCTTC. Residues: CASSRTLGSYNEQFF.

The chain has TRBV19 and TRBJ1-5; TRBD1 aligns across 10 bases. The CDR3 loop spans 14 amino acids. The J segment lost 6 bases and the V segment lost 7 bases, leaving 6 bases of the junction unmatched. Germline values: CDR1 LNHDA, CDR2 SQIVND (reference sequence). Written as DNA, the CDR3 is TGTGCCAGTAACCCGGGACAGGGGCGTCAGCCCCAGCATTTT. Translating gives CASNPGQGRQPQHF.